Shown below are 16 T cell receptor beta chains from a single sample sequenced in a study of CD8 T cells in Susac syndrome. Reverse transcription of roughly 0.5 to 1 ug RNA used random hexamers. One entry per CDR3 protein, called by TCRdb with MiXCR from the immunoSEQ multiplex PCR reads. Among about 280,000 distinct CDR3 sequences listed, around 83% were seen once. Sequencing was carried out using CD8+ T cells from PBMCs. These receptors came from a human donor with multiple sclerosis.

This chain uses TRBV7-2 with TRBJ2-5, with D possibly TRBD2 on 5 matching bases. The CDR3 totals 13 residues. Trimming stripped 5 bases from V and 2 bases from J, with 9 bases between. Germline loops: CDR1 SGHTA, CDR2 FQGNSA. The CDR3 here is CASSNGLQETQYF. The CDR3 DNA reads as TGTGCCAGCAGCAATGGACTGCAAGAGACCCAGTACTTC. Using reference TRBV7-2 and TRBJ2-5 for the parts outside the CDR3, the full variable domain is GAGVSQSPSNKVTEKGKDVELRCDPISGHTALYWYRQSLGQGLEFLIYFQGNSAPDKSGLPSDRFSAERTGGSVSTLTIQRTQQEDSAVYLCASSNGLQETQYFGPGTRLLVL.

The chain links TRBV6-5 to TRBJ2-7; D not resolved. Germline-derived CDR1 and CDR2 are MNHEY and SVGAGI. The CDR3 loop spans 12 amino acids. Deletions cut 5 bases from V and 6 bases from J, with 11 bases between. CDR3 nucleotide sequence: TGTGCCAGCAGTCCTCAGGTGGGCGAGCAGTACTTC. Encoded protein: CASSPQVGEQYF.

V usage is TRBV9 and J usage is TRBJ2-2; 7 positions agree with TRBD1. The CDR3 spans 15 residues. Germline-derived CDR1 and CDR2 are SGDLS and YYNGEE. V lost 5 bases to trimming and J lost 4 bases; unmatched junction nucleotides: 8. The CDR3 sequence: CASRPGTASTGELFF. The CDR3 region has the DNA TGTGCCAGCAGGCCTGGGACAGCCTCCACCGGGGAGCTGTTTTTT.

CDR3 in DNA: TGTGCCAGCACCCCAGGCCAGCAGATCTACAATGAGCAGTTCTTC. This sequence encodes CASTPGQQIYNEQFF. The V and J genes are TRBV28 and TRBJ2-1; D is ambiguous. Germline CDR1 MDHEN, CDR2 SYDVKM. V was cut by 7 bases and J by 3 bases, with 16 bases left in between. The CDR3 contains 15 residues.

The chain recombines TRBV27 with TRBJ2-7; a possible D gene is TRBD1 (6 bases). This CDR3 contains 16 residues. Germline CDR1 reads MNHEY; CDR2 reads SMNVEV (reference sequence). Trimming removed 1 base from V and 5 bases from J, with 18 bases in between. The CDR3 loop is CASSLFLTGNSDEQYF. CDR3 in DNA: TGTGCCAGCAGTTTATTCCTTACAGGGAATTCCGACGAGCAGTACTTC.

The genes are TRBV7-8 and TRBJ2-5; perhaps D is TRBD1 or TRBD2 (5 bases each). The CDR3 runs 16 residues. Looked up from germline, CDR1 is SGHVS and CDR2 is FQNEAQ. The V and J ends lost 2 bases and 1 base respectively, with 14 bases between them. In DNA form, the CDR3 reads TGTGCCAGCAGCTTATTTGCGGGTGGGGCCCAAGAGACCCAGTACTTC. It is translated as CASSLFAGGAQETQYF.

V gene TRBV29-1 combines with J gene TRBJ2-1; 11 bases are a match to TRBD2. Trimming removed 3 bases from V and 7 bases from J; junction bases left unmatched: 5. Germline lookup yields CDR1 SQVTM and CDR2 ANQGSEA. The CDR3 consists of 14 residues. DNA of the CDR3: TGCAGCGTTGAGGGGACTAGCGGAAGTAATGAGCAGTTCTTC. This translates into CSVEGTSGSNEQFF.

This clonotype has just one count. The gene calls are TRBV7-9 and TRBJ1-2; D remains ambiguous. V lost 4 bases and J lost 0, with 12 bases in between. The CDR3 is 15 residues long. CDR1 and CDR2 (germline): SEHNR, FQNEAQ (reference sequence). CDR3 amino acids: CASSSPRGANYGYTF. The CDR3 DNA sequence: TGTGCCAGCAGCTCCCCGCGGGGAGCTAACTATGGCTACACCTTC.

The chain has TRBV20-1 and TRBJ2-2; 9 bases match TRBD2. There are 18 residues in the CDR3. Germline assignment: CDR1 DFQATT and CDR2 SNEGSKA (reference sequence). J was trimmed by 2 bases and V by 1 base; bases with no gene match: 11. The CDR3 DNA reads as TGCAGTGCTAGAGGGTTGGATAGCGGGAGAATAAACACCGGGGAGCTGTTTTTT. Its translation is CSARGLDSGRINTGELFF.

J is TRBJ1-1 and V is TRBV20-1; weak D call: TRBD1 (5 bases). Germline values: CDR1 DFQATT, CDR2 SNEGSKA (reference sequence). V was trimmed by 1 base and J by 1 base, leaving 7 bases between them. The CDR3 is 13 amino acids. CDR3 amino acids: CSARGTRNTEAFF. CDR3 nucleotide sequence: TGCAGTGCTAGAGGGACACGGAACACTGAAGCTTTCTTT.

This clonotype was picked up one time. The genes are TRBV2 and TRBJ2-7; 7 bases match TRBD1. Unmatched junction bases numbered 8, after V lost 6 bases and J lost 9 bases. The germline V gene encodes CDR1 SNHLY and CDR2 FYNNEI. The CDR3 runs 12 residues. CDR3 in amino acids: CASSDRVIGQYF. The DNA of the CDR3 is TGTGCCAGCAGCGACAGGGTAATAGGGCAGTACTTC.

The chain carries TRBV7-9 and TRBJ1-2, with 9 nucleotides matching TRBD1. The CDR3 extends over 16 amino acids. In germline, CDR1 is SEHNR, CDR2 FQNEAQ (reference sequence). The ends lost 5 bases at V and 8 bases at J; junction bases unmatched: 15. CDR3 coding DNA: TGTGCCAGCAGCCCACGGGGAGGGACAGGGACAGGCGGCTACACCTTC. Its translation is CASSPRGGTGTGGYTF. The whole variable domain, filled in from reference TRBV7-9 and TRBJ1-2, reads DTGVSQNPRHKITKRGQNVTFRCDPISEHNRLYWYRQTLGQGPEFLTYFQNEAQLEKSRLLSDRFSAERPKGSFSTLEIQRTEQGDSAMYLCASSPRGGTGTGGYTFGSGTRLTVV.

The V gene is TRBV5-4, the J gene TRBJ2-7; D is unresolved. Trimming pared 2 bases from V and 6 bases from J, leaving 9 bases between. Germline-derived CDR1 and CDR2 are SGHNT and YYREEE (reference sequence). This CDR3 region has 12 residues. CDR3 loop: CASSLSSLEQYF. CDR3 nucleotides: TGTGCCAGCAGCTTATCCTCCCTCGAGCAGTACTTC.

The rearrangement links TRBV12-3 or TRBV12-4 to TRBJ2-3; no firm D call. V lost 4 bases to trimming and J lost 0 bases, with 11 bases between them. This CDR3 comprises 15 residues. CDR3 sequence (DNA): TGTGCCAGCAGTTCAGCCCTTTTTAGCACAGATACGCAGTATTTT. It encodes CASSSALFSTDTQYF.

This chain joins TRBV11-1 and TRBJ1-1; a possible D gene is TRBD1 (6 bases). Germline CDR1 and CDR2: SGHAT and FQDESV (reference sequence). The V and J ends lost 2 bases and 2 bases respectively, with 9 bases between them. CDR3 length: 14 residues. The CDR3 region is CASSLMDSNTEAFF. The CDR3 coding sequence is TGTGCCAGCAGCTTAATGGACAGTAACACTGAAGCTTTCTTT.

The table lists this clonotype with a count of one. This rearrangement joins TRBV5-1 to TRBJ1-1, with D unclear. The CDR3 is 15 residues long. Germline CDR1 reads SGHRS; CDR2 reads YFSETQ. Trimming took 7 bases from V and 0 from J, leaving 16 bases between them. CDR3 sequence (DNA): TGCGCCAGCTCGCGGAGAACCCCAATGAACACTGAAGCTTTCTTT. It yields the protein CASSRRTPMNTEAFF.